This T cell receptor beta chain was identified during a study of T cell responses to AZD1222 COVID-19 vaccine. Across the study: Pooling of second doses given at about 4 or about 12 weeks was done.

This clone was picked up one time. Its antigen is currently unknown. Sequenced by immunoSEQ multiplex PCR; TCRdb stores in-frame clones only, minus some. The repertoire holds 85,000 to 130,000 clones, 87% seen once, with 3% to 4% in the top ten. Trimming took 2 bases from V and 6 from J, leaving 2 bases between them. CDR3 length equals 12 residues. The germline gives CDR1 SGHTA, CDR2 FQGNSA. Study results and caveats: Receipt of two AZD1222 doses was followed by a rise in Spike-specific TCR breadth and depth.

The rearrangement links TRBV7-2 to TRBJ1-6; D uncertain. This clonotype originated in an adult in good health. The material sequenced was peripheral blood, taken on day 0 of AZD1222 vaccination. The CDR3 spells CASSLSNSPLHF. CDR3 nucleotides: TGTGCCAGCAGCTTAAGTAATTCACCCCTCCACTTT.